The rows below give T cell receptor beta chains drawn from one sample of a study of blood T cell repertoires in COVID-19. Profiled with immunoSEQ multiplex PCR; TCRdb holds only in-frame clones, not every one. This table holds more than 95,000 clones, roughly four fifths found once. Sequencing used peripheral blood. Source of these receptors: a man between 60 and 75 years old with acute or convalescent COVID-19. CDR3s include the opening cysteine and the closing phenylalanine or tryptophan. Fields, in order: V gene, J gene, CDR3 protein.

>TRBV5-6|TRBJ2-1
CASSPEKRTGIGEQFF
>TRBV29-1|TRBJ2-7
CSVEDGPSGRDYEQYF
>TRBV30|TRBJ1-2
CACPGGVTSYGYTF
>TRBV4-3|TRBJ2-4
CASSQGGDLAKNIQYF
>TRBV11-3|TRBJ1-4
CASSAQWTASTNEKLFF
>TRBV6-9|TRBJ2-7
CASNKRRQGDYEQYF
>TRBV27|TRBJ2-5
CASSLLPLEKETQYF
>TRBV11-2|TRBJ1-1
CASSLALNTEAFF
>TRBV10-1|TRBJ2-1
CASSPGTSYNEQFF
>TRBV13|TRBJ2-4
CASSAGGLLAKNIQYF
>TRBV14|TRBJ2-1
CASSQASRYNEQFF
>TRBV7-9|TRBJ2-1
CASSFRAGANNEQFF
>TRBV5-6|TRBJ1-4
CASRPIAGTNEKLFF
>TRBV6-4|TRBJ2-2
CASSERQNTGELFF
>TRBV18|TRBJ2-7
CASSPGTEYEQYF
>TRBV11-2|TRBJ2-5
CASSPLPETQYF
>TRBV6-5|TRBJ1-5
CASSSGGHGNQPQHF
>TRBV18|TRBJ2-3
CASSSSGGGDTQYF
>TRBV28|TRBJ2-7
CASSSSGTPPYEQYF
>TRBV1|TRBJ1-5
CTSSQDGGGRPNQPQHF
>TRBV19|TRBJ2-1
CATIGQGMAGEQFF
>TRBV6-4|TRBJ2-1
CASRALAGAGNEQFF
>TRBV5-4|TRBJ1-1
CASSSGKQSMNTEAFF
>TRBV11-2|TRBJ1-2
CASSFEGAGYTF
>TRBV7-6|TRBJ2-7
CASSSTYEQYF